This is a list of T cell receptor beta chains from one sample in a study of T cells in Graves' hyperthyroidism and ophthalmopathy. TCRdb redid the calling of the multiplex PCR reads with MiXCR, one entry per CDR3 protein. This sample has around 370,000 distinct CDR3 sequences, with 18% found just once. Sample: blood. All receptors derive from a man between 18 and 29 years old with Graves' ophthalmopathy. CDR3s include the opening cysteine and the closing phenylalanine or tryptophan. D genes are given only for firm matches. Some rows have no size entry. The others give once, few or many, or a class for an expanded clone.

clone size	V gene	D gene	J gene	CDR3 DNA	CDR3 protein
-	TRBV6-5	TRBD1	TRBJ1-2	TGTGCCAGCAGTTACTCCAGGGGGTCTAACTATGGCTACACCTTC	CASSYSRGSNYGYTF
many	TRBV5-1	TRBD2	TRBJ2-3	TGCGCCAGCAGTCGTCCGGGACTAAGCACAGATACGCAGTATTTT	CASSRPGLSTDTQYF
many	TRBV12-3/TRBV12-4	TRBD2	TRBJ2-5	TGTGCCAGCAGTGGGACTAGCGTCACCCAGTACTTC	CASSGTSVTQYF
-	TRBV3-1	-	TRBJ2-6	TGTGCCAGCAAAGAGGCCATCTCTGGGGCCAACGTCCTGACTTTC	CASKEAISGANVLTF
-	TRBV10-2	-	TRBJ1-1	TGCGCCAGCAGTGAGTCTTGGACCGAGAAAATAGCTTTCTTT	CASSESWTEKIAFF
many	TRBV28	TRBD1	TRBJ2-2	TGTGCCAGCAGTTTTATGCTTGGGACAGGGAACACCGGGGAGCTGTTTTTT	CASSFMLGTGNTGELFF
many	TRBV6-1	-	TRBJ1-2	TGTGCCAGCAGTGCACAGGATTATGGCTACACCTTC	CASSAQDYGYTF
many	TRBV3-1	-	TRBJ1-6	TGTGCCAGCAGCCACGCGGCGTATAATTCACCCCTCCACTTT	CASSHAAYNSPLHF
few	TRBV12-3/TRBV12-4	-	TRBJ1-2	TGTGCCAGCAGTTTTAGCGCGGAGACAAGAACTAACTATGGCTACACCTTC	CASSFSAETRTNYGYTF
-	TRBV12-3/TRBV12-4	TRBD1	TRBJ1-3	TGTGCCAGCAGTCGTGTGACAGGGGTTGGAAACACCATATATTTT	CASSRVTGVGNTIYF
many	TRBV11-2	-	TRBJ1-2	TGTGCCAGCAGCTTAGACTTCAGCTTAGCTAACTATGGCTACACCTTC	CASSLDFSLANYGYTF
many	TRBV5-1	-	TRBJ1-5	TGCGCCAGCAGCTTGGCGGCAGGCGGTCAGCCCCAGCATTTT	CASSLAAGGQPQHF
many	TRBV7-9	-	TRBJ2-7	TGTGCCAGCAGCTTAGGGGTGAGCTCCTACGAGCAGTACTTC	CASSLGVSSYEQYF
few	TRBV6-1	TRBD1	TRBJ1-2	TGTGCCTCTGAATCAGGACAGGGGACCCGCCATGGCTACACCTTC	CASESGQGTRHGYTF
-	TRBV3-1	-	TRBJ2-5	TGTGCCAGCAGCCCATTCCGGGACGCCGCCCTTCAAGAGACCCAGTACTTC	CASSPFRDAALQETQYF
-	TRBV5-1	TRBD1	TRBJ2-3	TGCGCCAGCAGCGAAAACAGGGGGCGCCCAGATACGCAGTATTTT	CASSENRGRPDTQYF
-	TRBV24-1	-	TRBJ2-7	TGTGCCACCAGAATAACCCGACGCAGCTCCTACGGGCAGTACTTC	CATRITRRSSYGQYF
-	TRBV28	TRBD1	TRBJ1-3	TGTGCCAGCAGTTTAGGTGGGACAGGGGATTACACAAACACCATATATTTT	CASSLGGTGDYTNTIYF
-	TRBV20-1	-	TRBJ1-2	TGCAGTGCTAGTTCGAGGGGAGGCTATGGCTACACCTTC	CSASSRGGYGYTF
many	TRBV3-1	-	TRBJ2-3	TGTGCCAGCAGCCAAGGAGGCTCCAAAACAGATACGCAGTATTTT	CASSQGGSKTDTQYF
-	TRBV7-9	-	TRBJ1-6	TGTGCCAGCAGCTTAAGAGATAACTATAATTCACCCCTCCACTTT	CASSLRDNYNSPLHF
-	TRBV6-1	-	TRBJ2-7	TGTGCCAGCAGCGATATACAGAGCTCCTACGAGCAGTACTTC	CASSDIQSSYEQYF
many	TRBV6-6	-	TRBJ2-7	TGTGCCAGCAGTTACGACGAGAGGGATTACTACGAGCAGTACTTC	CASSYDERDYYEQYF
many	TRBV11-2	-	TRBJ1-3	TGTGCCAGCAGCACCGCGGGTGGGATCAGGTCGAGAAACACCATATATTTT	CASSTAGGIRSRNTIYF
many	TRBV6-1	-	TRBJ1-1	TGTGCCAGCAGTGAAAGTTTGGGCACTGAAGCTTTCTTT	CASSESLGTEAFF
few	TRBV20-1	-	TRBJ2-1	TGCAGTGCTAGTGGTACCGGCTCCTACAATGAGCAGTTCTTC	CSASGTGSYNEQFF
few	TRBV9	-	TRBJ1-6	TGTGCCAGCGCGACTCTGACGGAATCACCCCTCCACTTT	CASATLTESPLHF
many	TRBV2	TRBD1	TRBJ2-3	TGTGCCAGCAGGGTTGGGACAGCCACAGATACGCAGTATTTT	CASRVGTATDTQYF
many	TRBV7-9	-	TRBJ2-7	TGTGCCAGCAGCTCCTACCCTGTCCAGAAGGGCTACGAGCAGTACTTC	CASSSYPVQKGYEQYF
many	TRBV7-9	TRBD1	TRBJ2-1	TGTGCCAGCAGCCTGCCCGGGACAGCCTACAATGAGCAGTTCTTC	CASSLPGTAYNEQFF
once	TRBV6-1	-	TRBJ1-6	TGTGCCAGCAGTCGCTTGGACACGCATAATTCACCCCTCCACTTT	CASSRLDTHNSPLHF
-	TRBV7-9	TRBD2	TRBJ2-4	TGTGCCAGCAGCTTATCTAGCGGGGGGAACATTCAGTACTTC	CASSLSSGGNIQYF